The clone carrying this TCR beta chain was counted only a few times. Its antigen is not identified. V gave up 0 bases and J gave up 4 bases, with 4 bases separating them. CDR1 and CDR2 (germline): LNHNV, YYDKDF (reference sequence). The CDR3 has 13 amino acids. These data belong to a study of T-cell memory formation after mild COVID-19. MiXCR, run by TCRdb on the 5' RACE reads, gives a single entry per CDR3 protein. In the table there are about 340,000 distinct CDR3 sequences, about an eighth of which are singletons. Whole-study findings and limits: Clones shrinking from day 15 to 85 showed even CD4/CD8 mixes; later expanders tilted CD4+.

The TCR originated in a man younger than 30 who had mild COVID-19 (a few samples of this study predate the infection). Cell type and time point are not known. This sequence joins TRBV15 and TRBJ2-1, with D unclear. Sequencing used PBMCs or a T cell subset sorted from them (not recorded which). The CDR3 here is CATSRELYNEQFF. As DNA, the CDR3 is TGTGCCACCAGCAGAGAACTTTACAATGAGCAGTTCTTC.